The T cell receptor beta chain described here comes from a study of T cells after yellow fever vaccination. Overall study: Some fractions had low cell numbers, and these were prepared with SMART-Seq v4 Ultra Low Input. The study's findings and limits: Post-booster repertoires contained most primary-vaccination clones again (approximately 95% CD4, 85% to 90% CD8).

Using its own MiXCR run on the 5' RACE reads, TCRdb lists one record per CDR3 protein. The sample holds hundreds of thousands of distinct CDR3 sequences, roughly 14% seen once. V was trimmed by 4 bases and J by 8 bases, leaving 6 bases between them. The CDR3 runs 11 residues. This clonotype was detected many times. Its specificity is not known. The sequenced sample was PBMCs, obtained on the day of the yellow fever booster vaccination. The chain couples TRBV12-3 or TRBV12-4 to TRBJ2-1, with D maybe TRBD2 (6 bases). This TCR was sampled from a man in his thirties or forties who received the YFV17D yellow fever vaccine. The CDR3 coding sequence is TGTGCCAGCAGTTCGGGGGATGAGCAGTTCTTC. Its translation: CASSSGDEQFF.